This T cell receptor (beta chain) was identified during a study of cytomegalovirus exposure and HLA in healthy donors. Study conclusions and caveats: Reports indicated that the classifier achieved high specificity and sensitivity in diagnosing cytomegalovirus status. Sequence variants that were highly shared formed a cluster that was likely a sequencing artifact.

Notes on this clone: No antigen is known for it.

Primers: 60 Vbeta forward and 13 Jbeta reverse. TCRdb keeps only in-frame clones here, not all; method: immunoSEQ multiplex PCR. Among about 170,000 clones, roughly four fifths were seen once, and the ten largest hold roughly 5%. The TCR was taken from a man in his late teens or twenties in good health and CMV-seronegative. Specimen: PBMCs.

CDR3: CATSNTGSGELFF. CDR3 DNA: TGTGCCACCAGCAACACAGGGTCCGGGGAGCTGTTTTTT. The chain joins TRBV15 to TRBJ2-2; tentatively, D is TRBD1 (6 bases). CDR3 size: 13 residues. The ends were cut back, 4 bases at V and 6 bases at J, with 9 bases in the middle. Germline lookup yields CDR1 LNHNV and CDR2 YYDKDF (reference sequence).